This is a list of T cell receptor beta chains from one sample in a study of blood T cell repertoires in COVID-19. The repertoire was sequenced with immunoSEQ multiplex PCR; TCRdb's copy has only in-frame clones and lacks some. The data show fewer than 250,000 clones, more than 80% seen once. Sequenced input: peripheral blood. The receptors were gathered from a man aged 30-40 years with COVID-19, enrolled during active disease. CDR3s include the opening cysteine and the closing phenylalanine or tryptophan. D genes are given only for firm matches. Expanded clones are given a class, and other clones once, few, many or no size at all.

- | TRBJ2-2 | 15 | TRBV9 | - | CASSVAGRFYGELFF | TGTGCCAGCAGCGTAGCCGGCAGGTTTTACGGGGAGCTGTTTTTT
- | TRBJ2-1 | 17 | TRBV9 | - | CASSGGSGELSYNEQFF | TGTGCCAGCAGCGGGGGTTCGGGGGAGCTCTCCTACAATGAGCAGTTCTTC
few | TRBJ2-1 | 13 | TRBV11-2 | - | CASSLSSYNEQFF | TGTGCCAGCAGCTTGAGCTCCTACAATGAGCAGTTCTTC
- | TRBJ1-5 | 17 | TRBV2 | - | CASSTGARGYFNQPQHF | TGTGCCAGCAGTACCGGGGCCAGGGGATACTTCAATCAGCCCCAGCATTTT
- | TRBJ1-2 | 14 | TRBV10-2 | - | CASSEDGESYGYTF | TGCGCCAGCAGTGAGGACGGGGAATCCTATGGCTACACCTTC
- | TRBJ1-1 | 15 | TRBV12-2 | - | CASRLAEGVNTEAFF | TGTGCAAGTCGCTTAGCTGAGGGGGTGAACACTGAAGCTTTCTTT
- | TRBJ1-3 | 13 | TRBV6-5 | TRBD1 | CASWTGTGNTIYF | TGTGCCAGCTGGACAGGTACTGGAAACACCATATATTTT
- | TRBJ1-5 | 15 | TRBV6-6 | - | CASSYGGTGNQPQHF | TGTGCCAGCAGTTACGGAGGGACGGGCAATCAGCCCCAGCATTTT
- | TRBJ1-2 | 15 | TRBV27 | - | CASKPLQGLGYGYTF | TGTGCCAGCAAACCACTCCAGGGGTTGGGCTATGGCTACACCTTC
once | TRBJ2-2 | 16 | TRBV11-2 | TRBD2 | CASSPLPGLAAGELFF | TGTGCCAGCAGCCCCCTACCGGGACTAGCGGCCGGGGAGCTGTTTTTT
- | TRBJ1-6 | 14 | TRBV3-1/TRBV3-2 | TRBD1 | CASSRTGGYSPLHF | TGTGCCAGCAGCAGAACAGGGGGCTATTCACCCCTCCACTTT
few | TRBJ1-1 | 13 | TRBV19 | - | CASSGQLNTEAFF | TGTGCCAGTAGTGGGCAGCTGAACACTGAAGCTTTCTTT
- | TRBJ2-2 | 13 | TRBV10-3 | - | CAIRSTDTGELFF | TGTGCCATCAGATCGACAGACACCGGGGAGCTGTTTTTT
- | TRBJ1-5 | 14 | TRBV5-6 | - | CASSVGQPNQPQHF | TGTGCCAGCAGCGTTGGACAGCCCAATCAGCCCCAGCATTTT
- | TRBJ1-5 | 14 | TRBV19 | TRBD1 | CASSTGGSNQPQHF | TGTGCCAGTAGTACAGGGGGTAGCAATCAGCCCCAGCATTTT
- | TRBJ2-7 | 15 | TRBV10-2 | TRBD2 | CASSEALAGGNEQYF | TGCGCCAGCAGTGAGGCGTTAGCGGGAGGGAACGAGCAGTACTTC
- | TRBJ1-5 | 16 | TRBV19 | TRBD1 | CASSARGRPPNQPQHF | TGTGCCAGTAGCGCCAGGGGGCGCCCACCCAATCAGCCCCAGCATTTT
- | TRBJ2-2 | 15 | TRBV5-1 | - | CASSLVSDPTGELFF | TGCGCCAGCAGCTTGGTCTCAGATCCAACCGGGGAGCTGTTTTTT
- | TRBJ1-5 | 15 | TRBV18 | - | CASSPEGYSNQPQHF | TGTGCCAGCTCACCGGAGGGTTATAGCAATCAGCCCCAGCATTTT
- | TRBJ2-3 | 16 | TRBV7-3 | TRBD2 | CASSSGGRASTDTQYF | TGTGCCAGCAGCTCTGGTGGGAGGGCCTCCACAGATACGCAGTATTTT
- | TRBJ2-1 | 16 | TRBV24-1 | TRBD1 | CATSDPGTGAMNEQFF | TGTGCCACCAGTGATCCCGGGACAGGGGCAATGAATGAGCAGTTCTTC
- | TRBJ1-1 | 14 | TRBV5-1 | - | CASSFLVANTEAFF | TGCGCCAGCAGCTTTCTTGTAGCGAACACTGAAGCTTTCTTT
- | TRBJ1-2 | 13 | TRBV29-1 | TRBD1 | CSVEGTGSYGYTF | TGCAGCGTTGAAGGGACAGGGAGCTATGGCTACACCTTC
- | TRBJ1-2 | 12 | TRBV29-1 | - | CSAGAGVGGYTF | TGCAGCGCCGGGGCAGGGGTGGGTGGCTACACCTTC
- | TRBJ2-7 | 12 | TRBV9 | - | CASSDNSYEQYF | TGTGCCAGCAGTGACAACAGCTACGAGCAGTACTTC
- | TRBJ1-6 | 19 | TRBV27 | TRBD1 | CASSSDRAITTLHNSPLHF | TGTGCCAGCAGTAGCGACAGGGCCATAACGACTTTACATAATTCACCCCTCCACTTT
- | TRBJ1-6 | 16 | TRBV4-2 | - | CASSQDQGQGRSPLHF | TGTGCCAGCAGCCAAGATCAGGGGCAGGGGCGATCACCCCTCCACTTT
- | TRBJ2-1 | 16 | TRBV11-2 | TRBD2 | CASTKTNQREGNEQFF | TGTGCCAGCACCAAGACGAACCAGCGGGAGGGTAATGAGCAGTTCTTC
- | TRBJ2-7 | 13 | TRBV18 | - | CASSPITGDEQYF | TGTGCCAGCTCACCAATTACAGGAGACGAGCAGTACTTC
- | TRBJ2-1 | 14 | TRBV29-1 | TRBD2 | CSVVRLAGGNEQFF | TGCAGCGTTGTCAGACTAGCGGGAGGAAATGAGCAGTTCTTC
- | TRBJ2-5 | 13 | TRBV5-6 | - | CASSFQGLETQYF | TGTGCCAGCAGCTTCCAGGGGCTGGAGACCCAGTACTTC
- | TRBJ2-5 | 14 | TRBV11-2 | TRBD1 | CASSYRGVGETQYF | TGTGCCAGCAGCTACAGGGGAGTGGGAGAGACCCAGTACTTC
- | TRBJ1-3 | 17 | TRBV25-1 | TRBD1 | CASTPGVGTDSGNTIYF | TGTGCCAGCACACCCGGTGTAGGGACAGACTCTGGAAACACCATATATTTT
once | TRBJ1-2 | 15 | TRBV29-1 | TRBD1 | CSALLRTGVDYGYTF | TGCAGCGCCCTTTTGCGGACAGGGGTTGACTATGGCTACACCTTC
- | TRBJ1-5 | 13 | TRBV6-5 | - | CATQRDNNQPQHF | TGTGCCACCCAGAGGGACAACAATCAGCCCCAGCATTTT
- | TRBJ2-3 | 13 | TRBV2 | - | CASSEAYSGLQYF | TGTGCCAGCAGTGAAGCTTATAGCGGACTGCAGTATTTT
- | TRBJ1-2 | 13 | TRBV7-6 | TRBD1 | CASSIGQDYGYTF | TGTGCCAGCAGTATCGGACAGGACTATGGCTACACCTTC
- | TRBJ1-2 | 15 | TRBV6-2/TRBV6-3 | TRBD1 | CASSYSRGGADGYTF | TGTGCCAGCAGTTACTCGAGAGGGGGCGCCGATGGCTACACCTTC
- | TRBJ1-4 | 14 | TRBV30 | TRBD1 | CAWSVQGWGEKLFF | TGTGCCTGGAGTGTACAGGGGTGGGGTGAAAAACTGTTTTTT
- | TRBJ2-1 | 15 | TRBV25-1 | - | CASSEYRAVDNEQFF | TGTGCCAGCAGTGAATATCGTGCGGTGGACAATGAGCAGTTCTTC
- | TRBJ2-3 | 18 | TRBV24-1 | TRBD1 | CATSDFGGAGDRADTQYF | TGTGCCACCAGTGATTTTGGGGGCGCAGGGGACAGGGCAGATACGCAGTATTTT
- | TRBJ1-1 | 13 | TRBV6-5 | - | CASSQGPITEAFF | TGTGCCAGCAGTCAGGGTCCTATCACTGAAGCTTTCTTT
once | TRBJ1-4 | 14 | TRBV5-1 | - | CASSFGGPSEKLFF | TGCGCCAGCAGCTTCGGGGGGCCGTCAGAAAAACTGTTTTTT
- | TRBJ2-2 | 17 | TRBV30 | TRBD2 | CAWSGLAGSLNTGELFF | TGTGCCTGGAGTGGACTAGCGGGGTCCTTGAACACCGGGGAGCTGTTTTTT
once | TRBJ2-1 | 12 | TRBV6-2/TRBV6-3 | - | CASSYSSFGQFF | TGTGCCAGCAGTTACTCTAGTTTCGGGCAGTTCTTC
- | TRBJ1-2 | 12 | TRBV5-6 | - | CASSLEPYGYTF | TGTGCCAGCAGCTTGGAGCCCTATGGCTACACCTTC
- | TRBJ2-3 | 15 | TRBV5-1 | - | CASSSGVSVADTQYF | TGCGCCAGCAGCTCAGGGGTTTCGGTCGCAGATACGCAGTATTTT
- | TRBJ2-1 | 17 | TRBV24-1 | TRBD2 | CATSDLGSSGYYNEQFF | TGTGCCACCAGTGATTTGGGTAGTAGCGGGTATTACAATGAGCAGTTCTTC
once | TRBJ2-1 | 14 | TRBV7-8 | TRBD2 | CASSLQREMGEQFF | TGTGCCAGCAGCTTACAGCGGGAGATGGGTGAGCAGTTCTTC
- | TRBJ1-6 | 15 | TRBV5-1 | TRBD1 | CASRLPGQGNSPLHF | TGCGCCAGCAGACTCCCGGGACAGGGTAATTCACCCCTCCACTTT
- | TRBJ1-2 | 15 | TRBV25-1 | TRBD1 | CASSEGRGGDYGYTF | TGTGCCAGCAGTGAAGGGAGAGGGGGCGACTATGGCTACACCTTC
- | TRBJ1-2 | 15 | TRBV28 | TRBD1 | CASSLSFWTGDGYTF | TGTGCCAGCAGTTTATCGTTCTGGACAGGGGATGGCTACACCTTC
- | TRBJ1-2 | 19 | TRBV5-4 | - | CASGQTEGLAAATNYGYTF | TGTGCCAGCGGCCAAACTGAGGGGTTAGCGGCGGCCACTAACTATGGCTACACCTTC
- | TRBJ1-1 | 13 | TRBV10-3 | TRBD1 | CAISGTGSAEAFF | TGTGCCATCAGTGGGACAGGGTCCGCTGAAGCTTTCTTT
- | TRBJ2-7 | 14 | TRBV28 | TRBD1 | CASSPGTGPYEQYF | TGTGCCAGCAGTCCCGGGACAGGGCCCTACGAGCAGTACTTC
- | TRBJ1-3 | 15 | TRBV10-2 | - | CASSGLSVSGNTIYF | TGCGCCAGCAGTGGGCTTTCTGTCTCTGGAAACACCATATATTTT
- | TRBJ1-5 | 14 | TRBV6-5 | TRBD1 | CASSLTGLNQPQHF | TGTGCCAGCAGTTTGACAGGGCTCAATCAGCCCCAGCATTTT
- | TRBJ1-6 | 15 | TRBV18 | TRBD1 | CASSTRDSYNSPLHF | TGTGCCAGCTCAACCCGGGACAGTTATAATTCACCCCTCCACTTT
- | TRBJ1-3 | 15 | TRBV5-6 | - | CASSAPGTSGNTIYF | TGTGCCAGCAGCGCGCCCGGGACTTCGGGAAACACCATATATTTT